These 28 T cell receptor beta chains came from one sample sequenced in a study of T cell responses to AZD1222 COVID-19 vaccine. Clones were sequenced by immunoSEQ multiplex PCR, and TCRdb holds only the in-frame ones, with some missing. The top ten clones hold roughly 6.5% of a sample with 150,000 to 200,000 clones, more than 80% of them seen once. Sequenced here: peripheral blood, sampled on day 0 of AZD1222 vaccination. The receptor source for this set is an adult in good health.

The chain joins TRBV5-1 to TRBJ2-7, with D possibly being TRBD2 (5 bases). Trimming stripped 4 bases from V and 2 bases from J, with 19 bases between. From germline, CDR1 is SGHRS and CDR2 YFSETQ. The CDR3 length is 16 residues. Written as DNA, the CDR3 is TGCGCCAGCAGCCCGAACTCGGGATTCAGGACCTACGAGCAGTACTTC. Residues: CASSPNSGFRTYEQYF. Complete variable domain (other parts from reference TRBV5-1 and TRBJ2-7): KAGVTQTPRYLIKTRGQQVTLSCSPISGHRSVSWYQQTPGQGLQFLFEYFSETQRNKGNFPGRFSGRQFSNSRSEMNVSTLELGDSALYLCASSPNSGFRTYEQYFGPGTRLTVT.

The genes are TRBV24-1 and TRBJ1-2; D is possibly TRBD1 (6 bases). Trimming shortened V by 7 bases and J by 4 bases, and 12 bases separated the two germline ends. The CDR3 is made up of 13 amino acids. CDR1 is KGHDR and CDR2 is SFDVKD in the germline V gene. The DNA of the CDR3 is TGTGCCACCAGGTCGGACAGCACCTATGGCTACACCTTC. Residues: CATRSDSTYGYTF.

This clone was counted a single time. V and J are TRBV7-2 and TRBJ1-6; D ambiguous. V gave up 5 bases and J gave up 3 bases, with 11 bases separating them. There are 15 residues in the CDR3. Germline loops: CDR1 SGHTA, CDR2 FQGNSA. CDR3 DNA sequence: TGTGCCAGCAGCCCGGTGGCGCTCTATAATTCACCCCTCCACTTT. Protein sequence: CASSPVALYNSPLHF.

The DNA for the CDR3 is TGTGCCACCAGTGATACAACTGGCGGGCGTAGAAATGAGCAGTTCTTC. Protein: CATSDTTGGRRNEQFF. This chain links TRBV24-1 with TRBJ2-1; D might be TRBD2 (5 bases). CDR1 and CDR2 from the germline V gene are KGHDR and SFDVKD. The CDR3 consists of 16 residues. V lost 3 bases and J 7 bases, leaving 18 bases between the germline ends.

CDR3 in amino acids: CASSSSGGPFEQFF. As DNA, the CDR3 is TGTGCCAGCAGCTCCTCGGGGGGGCCCTTTGAGCAGTTCTTC. This chain connects TRBV7-2 to TRBJ2-1; 8 bases fit TRBD2. There are 14 residues in the CDR3. CDR1 and CDR2 from the germline V gene are SGHTA and FQGNSA. With 4 bases clipped from V and 9 bases from J, the junction kept 8 bases outside the gene matches.

The V gene is TRBV3-1 (or the pseudogene TRBV3-2), the J gene TRBJ1-5, with 10 bases aligning to TRBD1. Germline values: CDR1 LGHDT, CDR2 YNNKEL (reference sequence). This CDR3 comprises 15 residues. J lost 7 bases, V lost 3 bases, and 6 bases had no gene match. CDR3: CASSQTGGAGQPQHF. In DNA form, the CDR3 reads TGTGCCAGCAGCCAGACAGGGGGCGCGGGGCAGCCCCAGCATTTT.

The CDR3 loop reads CASSPRTGSGTGELFF. CDR3 sequence (DNA): TGTGCCAGCAGCCCCCGGACAGGGTCTGGCACCGGGGAGCTGTTTTTT. The gene calls are TRBV3-1 (or the pseudogene TRBV3-2) and TRBJ2-2; the match to TRBD1 covers 8 bases. This CDR3 comprises 16 residues. V gave up 4 bases and J gave up 4 bases; unmatched junction bases: 8. Germline V gene lookup returns CDR1 LGHDT and CDR2 YNNKEL (reference sequence).

The chain links TRBV11-3 to TRBJ2-2; D is possibly TRBD1 (5 bases). The CDR3 is made up of 16 amino acids. Germline V lookup: CDR1 SGHNT, CDR2 YENEEA. Trimming left V 6 bases short and J 4 bases short, with 18 bases between. CDR3 loop: CASSRTGPRSTGELFF. CDR3 in DNA: TGTGCCAGCAGTCGAACAGGTCCCCGGAGCACCGGGGAGCTGTTTTTT.

This chain uses TRBV24-1 with TRBJ2-5; 7 bases are a match to TRBD1. This CDR3 region has 15 residues. From germline, CDR1 is KGHDR and CDR2 SFDVKD. V lost 5 bases and J lost 0; bases outside the gene matches: 5. The CDR3: CATSVSGQDQETQYF. The CDR3 DNA is TGTGCCACCAGTGTTTCCGGACAGGACCAAGAGACCCAGTACTTC.

The chain links TRBV5-1 to TRBJ2-3; D call uncertain. The CDR3 loop spans 15 amino acids. Germline V lookup: CDR1 SGHRS, CDR2 YFSETQ. Trimming cost V 1 base and J 2 bases, with 11 bases left between them. Here the CDR3 DNA reads TGCGCCAGCAGCTTGAGGTCAGGAATCACAGATACGCAGTATTTT. It translates to CASSLRSGITDTQYF.

The chain employs TRBV5-1 and TRBJ2-1; D is unclear. The CDR3 sequence is 14 residues long. With 3 bases removed from V and 8 bases from J, the gap between germline ends came to 15 bases. CDR1 SGHRS and CDR2 YFSETQ come from the germline V gene. CDR3 nucleotides: TGCGCCAGCAGCTACCCGCCCCGACGCGATGAGCAGTTCTTC. Encoded protein: CASSYPPRRDEQFF. Full variable domain (outside the CDR3, taken from reference TRBV5-1 and TRBJ2-1): KAGVTQTPRYLIKTRGQQVTLSCSPISGHRSVSWYQQTPGQGLQFLFEYFSETQRNKGNFPGRFSGRQFSNSRSEMNVSTLELGDSALYLCASSYPPRRDEQFFGPGTRLTVL.

V and J are TRBV28 and TRBJ1-6; the match to TRBD1 covers 9 bases. With V trimmed by 4 bases and J by 5 bases, 6 bases remained unmatched. The CDR3 covers 16 residues. The V gene's germline CDR1 is MDHEN and CDR2 SYDVKM. CDR3 nucleotides: TGTGCCAGCAGTTCCCAGGGACAGGGTAATAATTCACCCCTCCACTTT. Encoded protein: CASSSQGQGNNSPLHF.

The chain joins TRBV7-8 to TRBJ2-7; D ambiguous. The germline V and J ends were trimmed by 1 base and 1 base, with 8 bases remaining between them. The CDR3 has 14 amino acids. Germline CDR1 and CDR2: SGHVS and FQNEAQ. In DNA, the CDR3 is TGTGCCAGCAGCTTAGAGATGGCTTCCTACGAGCAGTACTTC. Translation gives CASSLEMASYEQYF.

The V call is TRBV27, the J call TRBJ2-7, with 10 bases lining up with TRBD1. Germline lookup yields CDR1 MNHEY and CDR2 SMNVEV (reference sequence). This CDR3 region has 14 residues. Trimming cost V 6 bases and J 2 bases; bases outside gene matches: 4. CDR3 in amino acids: CASRDRGFTYEQYF. In DNA form, the CDR3 reads TGTGCCAGCAGGGACAGGGGGTTTACCTACGAGCAGTACTTC.

V usage is TRBV19 and J usage is TRBJ1-3; D is unresolved. Per the germline V gene, CDR1 is LNHDA and CDR2 is SQIVND (reference sequence). V lost 3 bases and J lost 4, with 13 bases in between. CDR3 length equals 15 residues. The CDR3: CASSMNPAGGNTIYF. CDR3 in DNA: TGTGCCAGTAGTATGAACCCCGCGGGGGGAAACACCATATATTTT.

As to this clone: Other DNA sequences of this sample code for an identical CDR3. The chain carries TRBV29-1 and TRBJ2-7, with unresolved D. Trimming cost V 4 bases and J 4 bases, with 8 bases left between them. The CDR3 length is 11 residues. Germline assignment: CDR1 SQVTM and CDR2 ANQGSEA. CDR3 protein: CSVALGYEQYF. The CDR3 nucleotides read TGCAGCGTTGCTTTGGGGTACGAGCAGTACTTC.

The rearrangement links TRBV25-1 to TRBJ1-4; D not certain. The CDR3 extends over 15 amino acids. Per germline, CDR1 MGHDK and CDR2 SYGVNS. V was clipped by 2 bases and J by 7 bases, with 14 bases between them. CDR3 residues: CASSEVEKASEKLFF. For the CDR3, the DNA is TGTGCCAGCAGTGAAGTCGAGAAGGCTAGTGAAAAACTGTTTTTT.

J is TRBJ2-3 and V is TRBV21-1; the DNA was not compared with TRBD1, the D call given in the table. TRBV21-1 is annotated as a pseudogene. The CDR3 length is 17 residues. CDR3 DNA sequence: TGTGCCAGCAGCAATGACCCCCGGGACAGGAGCACAGATACGCAGTATTTT. It encodes CASSNDPRDRSTDTQYF.

As regards this clone: The sample has other DNA sequences that encode this CDR3 too. This chain uses TRBV18 with TRBJ2-5; D unclear. V lost 0 bases and J 1 base, leaving 3 bases between the germline ends. Germline V CDR1 and CDR2: KGHSH, LQKENI. This CDR3 contains 13 residues. The CDR3 loop reads CASSPPGQETQYF. As DNA, the CDR3 is TGTGCCAGCTCACCACCGGGCCAAGAGACCCAGTACTTC. The entire variable domain, with the rest obtained from reference TRBV18 and TRBJ2-5, is as follows: NAGVMQNPRHLVRRRGQEARLRCSPMKGHSHVYWYRQLPEEGLKFMVYLQKENIIDESGMPKERFSAEFPKEGPSILRIQQVVRGDSAAYFCASSPPGQETQYFGPGTRLLVL.

The gene calls are TRBV19 and TRBJ2-2; D is unclear. CDR3 length: 16 residues. V gave up 10 bases and J gave up 5 bases, with 23 bases separating them. Germline values: CDR1 LNHDA, CDR2 SQIVND (reference sequence). CDR3 in amino acids: CATSRIGNIGTGELFF. The DNA for the CDR3 is TGTGCCACCTCACGGATAGGGAACATCGGGACCGGGGAGCTGTTTTTT.

The chain is built from TRBV12-3 or TRBV12-4 and TRBJ1-1, with D uncertain. Trimming stripped 4 bases from V and 4 bases from J, with 10 bases between. The CDR3 is made up of 13 amino acids. The CDR3 coding sequence is TGTGCCAGCAGTTCCGTTGAACTCACTGAAGCTTTCTTT. This translates into CASSSVELTEAFF.

The genes are TRBV6-5 and TRBJ1-5, with 7 nucleotides matching TRBD1. Germline values: CDR1 MNHEY, CDR2 SVGAGI. The V segment lost 4 bases and the J segment 0 bases; nucleotides outside the gene matches: 3. The CDR3 spans 15 residues. CDR3 loop: CASSSGTVSNQPQHF. In nucleotides, the CDR3 is TGTGCCAGCAGTTCCGGGACAGTTAGCAATCAGCCCCAGCATTTT.

The V gene is TRBV11-3, the J gene TRBJ1-1; maybe TRBD1 (5 bases). Germline loops: CDR1 SGHNT, CDR2 YENEEA. V lost 3 bases and J lost 4, with 9 bases in between. There are 13 residues in the CDR3. CDR3 protein: CASSFTGSTEAFF. Here the CDR3 DNA reads TGTGCCAGCAGCTTCACAGGCTCCACTGAAGCTTTCTTT.

The chain joins TRBV29-1 to TRBJ2-2; D possibly corresponds to TRBD1 (6 bases). V was cut by 5 bases and J by 0 bases, with 10 bases left in between. The CDR3 has 14 amino acids. Per the germline V gene, CDR1 is SQVTM and CDR2 is ANQGSEA. The CDR3 reads CSVQRQANTGELFF. The CDR3 nucleotides read TGCAGCGTTCAGAGACAGGCGAACACCGGGGAGCTGTTTTTT.

The chain has TRBV12-3 or TRBV12-4 and TRBJ1-3; TRBD1 is a possible D gene (6 bases). The CDR3 consists of 13 residues. V gave up 11 bases and J gave up 1 base, with 12 bases separating them. The CDR3: CALRRGSGNTIYF. The DNA for the CDR3 is TGTGCCCTGAGGAGGGGGTCTGGAAACACCATATATTTT.

The V and J genes are TRBV6-5 and TRBJ2-1; D is ambiguous. V was trimmed by 7 bases and J by 5 bases, leaving 6 bases between them. CDR1 MNHEY and CDR2 SVGAGI come from the germline V gene. The CDR3 extends over 11 amino acids. Here the CDR3 reads CASTVNNEQFF. CDR3 nucleotide sequence: TGTGCCAGCACTGTGAACAATGAGCAGTTCTTC.

The chain has TRBV28 and TRBJ2-2, with D perhaps being TRBD1 or TRBD2 (6 bases each). With 1 base removed from V and 7 bases from J, the gap between germline ends came to 13 bases. The CDR3 length is 15 residues. From germline, CDR1 is MDHEN and CDR2 SYDVKM. The CDR3 sequence: CASSLLGGANGELFF. The CDR3 nucleotides are TGTGCCAGCAGTTTATTGGGGGGCGCGAACGGGGAGCTGTTTTTT.

The chain combines TRBV11-3 with TRBJ2-2, with D maybe TRBD1 (5 bases). The germline gives CDR1 SGHNT, CDR2 YENEEA. The CDR3 is 12 residues long. Deletions cut 8 bases from V and 2 bases from J, with 6 bases between. The CDR3: CASQGNTGELFF. Here the CDR3 DNA reads TGTGCCAGCCAGGGAAACACCGGGGAGCTGTTTTTT.